The entry below describes one T cell receptor beta chain. No cognate antigen has been identified for it. The sample holds no much larger clone one base away, and base qualities are not on file. This record belongs to a study of radiation and T cells in renal cell carcinoma (TCRdb year 2020). Looking at the study overall: In total, about 50 samples underwent TCR beta sequencing: some 26 tumors plus 27 peripheral blood samples. Across all 50 or so samples, several million unique CDR3 nucleotide sequences encoding around 2.8 million unique CDR3 amino acid sequences were identified.

TCR beta libraries were generated from genomic DNA with the immunoSEQ kit, following the manufacturer's recommendations. To prepare libraries, a first multiplex PCR with proprietary primers was run, followed by a second PCR that added unique barcodes, and a bead cleanup was done after each round. A kit-provided positive control reaction and a negative control reaction were included in every sample batch. The final libraries were assessed on an Agilent 4200 TapeStation D1000 ScreenTape, pooled by volume, and quantified by qPCR. An Illumina NextSeq500 fitted with a MidOutput 150-cycle cartridge performed the sequencing, running 156 Read1 cycles and 15 Index1 cycles with the kit's custom primers. The pooled library was loaded at approximately 0.99 pM, and approximately 20% PhiX control was spiked in. The original methods were these. Vendor-processed data were analyzed in R, with a clonotype defined as all T cells sharing the same CDR3 nucleotide sequence. For clone abundance analyses, frequencies were normalized to the 10,000 most abundant clones in each sample. Public T cell clones, which averaged fewer than five per sample, were removed prior to analysis. Dominant motifs were analyzed with ImmunoMap using the PAM10 matrix, a gap penalty of 30, and a homology threshold of 0.3, and motifs with a cumulative frequency of at least 0.01 were considered dominant. This is the immuneACCESS table as TCRdb keeps it, with only in-frame sequences that have V and J called. A part of the clones is gone; compared with another copy, unresolved V genes explain less than half, and the rest is unexplained. V, J and clone size derive from that table, while D and trimming were established from the DNA sequence. This sample has 20,000 to 25,000 clones in its table, and roughly 64% of those were observed once. The ten largest clones take up approximately 23% of the sample.

The sample's time point label is to be understood as: tumor resected at nephrectomy. The meaning of the sample's treatment or condition label: treatment-naive control, cytoreductive nephrectomy. Control tumors came from treatment-naive renal cell carcinoma patients who underwent cytoreductive nephrectomy without prior radiation. All patients had renal cell carcinoma with clear cell pathology. Control tumors used for TCR sequencing were obtained from a few females and over 10 males (median age approximately 60 years, range roughly 35 to 85) and were resected from the early 2010s to the mid-2010s. Tumors were dissociated mechanically, digested with collagenase/hyaluronidase at 37 degrees C, processed in gentleMACS C tubes, and stored in liquid nitrogen. Genomic DNA for TCR sequencing was prepared using the QIAamp DNA Blood Mini Kit (Qiagen). The analyses included just those samples that passed every quality control check.

The investigation overall reported the following: Irradiated tumors showed higher TCR clonality than controls, with the top 100 clonotypes averaging approximately 54% of the repertoire versus roughly 40% in nephrectomy-only tumors. With a single-armed trial design, the study had no way to address how radiation dose or scheduling affects the TCR repertoire. Intratumoral heterogeneity went uncaptured because the only tumor material available was small regions of around 1 g. Compared with control tumors, irradiated tumors had a greater number of dominant CDR3 motifs, and those motifs took up a bigger portion of the repertoire.

The sample was tumor tissue, taken from a patient whose treatment was nephrectomy without radiotherapy. The receptor was isolated from a man aged 35-49 years with renal cell carcinoma.

CDR3 reads: CASSLAGLANTGELFF. The sequenced DNA is TGTGCCAGCAGCTTAGCCGGCCTTGCGAACACCGGGGAGCTGTTTTTT. The V and J segments used are TRBV7-2 and TRBJ2-2; no D gene call is confident. V loses 0 bases of germline sequence and J loses 0 bases, and the interval between the two ends is 8 bases. Taken from the germline V gene, the CDR1 and CDR2 loops are SGHTA and FQGNSA. The CDR3 sequence holds 16 residues, the cysteine and phenylalanine included. Only the CDR3 part of the read is kept: 48 bases, read in frame from the first base.